These 28 T cell receptor beta chains came from one sample sequenced in a study of shared clonotypes between healthy human individuals. Sequencing was performed with immunoSEQ multiplex PCR; in TCRdb, only in-frame clones are kept and a portion is missing. In the table there are 2,500,000 or so clones, 85% to 95% of which are singletons. The sample taken for sequencing was naive CD4+ T cells from PBMCs. The subset denotes: CD45RA+ positively selected. The receptors stem from a man aged 18-30 years in good health. Some clones in this sample may be carry-over from other donors' samples.

The rearrangement joins TRBV2 to TRBJ1-4; D remains ambiguous. V gave up 8 bases and J gave up 8 bases, with 21 bases separating them. From germline, CDR1 is SNHLY and CDR2 FYNNEI. The length of the CDR3 is 15 residues. CDR3 nucleotide sequence: TGTGCCAGCCGACGGAGAAGAGTGACTGAAGAAAAACTGTTTTTT. It is translated as CASRRRRVTEEKLFF.

The chain carries TRBV7-6 and TRBJ1-1, with D perhaps matching TRBD1 (5 bases). The germline V gene encodes CDR1 SGHVS and CDR2 FNYEAQ. There are 13 residues in the CDR3. Trimming shortened V by 5 bases and J by 2 bases, and 9 bases separated the two germline ends. Here the CDR3 reads CASSADSNTEAFF. CDR3 sequence (DNA): TGTGCCAGCAGCGCCGACAGTAACACTGAAGCTTTCTTT.

The chain carries TRBV9 and TRBJ2-3; no clear D. The CDR3 runs 13 residues. Germline V gene sequence: CDR1 SGDLS, CDR2 YYNGEE. The V gene lost 6 bases and the J gene lost 2 bases, with 10 bases spanning the gap. CDR3 bases: TGTGCCAGCAAGGAACTCTCCACAGATACGCAGTATTTT. This encodes CASKELSTDTQYF.

This clone occurred a few times. This rearrangement joins TRBV28 to TRBJ1-1, with D perhaps TRBD1 (6 bases). V was trimmed by 3 bases and J by 10 bases, leaving 12 bases between them. CDR1 MDHEN and CDR2 SYDVKM come from the germline V gene. CDR3 length equals 12 residues. CDR3 amino acids: CASSLTGLGAFF. The CDR3 bases are TGTGCCAGCAGTTTGACAGGCCTGGGAGCTTTCTTT.

Points on this clone: Other nucleotide sequences in the sample specify the same CDR3. This chain joins TRBV28 and TRBJ2-7; TRBD2 is a possible D gene (6 bases). V lost 5 bases and J lost 6, with 8 bases in between. The CDR3 covers 11 residues. Germline V lookup: CDR1 MDHEN, CDR2 SYDVKM. CDR3 in DNA: TGTGCCAGCAGTCGGGACTCCGAGCAGTACTTC. Translation: CASSRDSEQYF.

This sequence joins TRBV5-1 and TRBJ2-3; perhaps TRBD2 as D (5 bases). The germline V gene has CDR1 SGHRS and CDR2 YFSETQ. Trimming removed 6 bases from V and 1 base from J, with 15 bases in between. CDR3 length equals 15 residues. The CDR3 loop reads CASNSLLAGTDTQYF. CDR3 DNA: TGCGCCAGCAACTCACTTCTAGCCGGCACAGATACGCAGTATTTT.

The chain carries TRBV7-8 and TRBJ2-2, with 11 bases fitting TRBD2. J lost 4 bases, V lost 1 base, and 8 bases had no gene match. Germline V gene lookup returns CDR1 SGHVS and CDR2 FQNEAQ. CDR3 size: 18 residues. CDR3 in DNA: TGTGCCAGCAGCTTAGTAGCTAGCGGGAGGTCGGGCACCGGGGAGCTGTTTTTT. Its translation: CASSLVASGRSGTGELFF.

Comment on this clone: The same CDR3 can be traced to other DNA sequences in this sample. This chain links TRBV7-7 with TRBJ2-2, with D possibly matching TRBD1 (5 bases). The CDR3 runs to 14 residues. Germline CDR1 SSHAT, CDR2 FNYEAQ (reference sequence). V gave up 5 bases and J gave up 0 bases, with 7 bases separating them. The CDR3, as DNA: TGTGCCAGCAGCAGGGGCACGAACACCGGGGAGCTGTTTTTT. As protein: CASSRGTNTGELFF.

The chain is built from TRBV5-4 and TRBJ2-5; 12 bases agree with TRBD2. After removal of 7 bases from V and 5 bases from J, the junction contained 9 bases not matched to a gene. The CDR3 is 15 amino acids. Germline assignment: CDR1 SGHNT and CDR2 YYREEE (reference sequence). The CDR3 nucleotides read TGTGCCAGCGCGGCTAGCGGGAGGGCCGACGAGACCCAGTACTTC. Its protein product is CASAASGRADETQYF.

The chain carries TRBV12-5 and TRBJ1-5; weak D call: TRBD1 (6 bases). The germline V gene has CDR1 LGHNT and CDR2 FRNRAP. The CDR3 sequence is 17 residues long. Trimming took off 5 bases at V and 5 bases at J, with 22 bases between the two ends. In DNA form, the CDR3 reads TGTGCTAGTGGTCCAATCCCCTCTCGGGGGCCCGATCAGCCCCAGCATTTT. Amino acids: CASGPIPSRGPDQPQHF.

The chain joins TRBV6-1 to TRBJ2-7, with a weak D call TRBD2 (6 bases). Germline CDR1 and CDR2: MNHNS and SASEGT. V shed 5 bases and J shed 2 bases, with 13 bases lying between them. CDR3 length: 14 amino acids. The CDR3 loop is CASSFGGKPYEQYF. Written as DNA, the CDR3 is TGTGCCAGCAGTTTTGGGGGGAAACCCTACGAGCAGTACTTC.

The CDR3 reads CAGERGNGNEKLFF. The CDR3 DNA follows: TGTGCCGGCGAAAGGGGGAATGGTAATGAAAAACTGTTTTTT. The V gene is TRBV21-1, the J gene TRBJ1-4; the table's D call of TRBD1 was not tested on the DNA. TRBV21-1 corresponds to a pseudogene. The CDR3 runs to 14 residues.

The chain has TRBV4-2 and TRBJ2-7; 8 bases agree with TRBD2. The length of the CDR3 is 16 residues. Trimming cost V 1 base and J 5 bases; bases outside gene matches: 10. Germline CDR1 LGHNA, CDR2 YNFKEQ. CDR3 residues: CASSQVSSTGGDEQYF. CDR3 sequence (DNA): TGTGCCAGCAGCCAAGTCAGTTCGACGGGGGGGGACGAGCAGTACTTC.

The gene calls are TRBV7-2 and TRBJ2-1; 8 bases agree with TRBD2. The junction had 9 bases not matched to a gene; V was cut back by 5 bases and J by 3 bases. The CDR3 loop spans 16 amino acids. Germline V gives CDR1 SGHTA, CDR2 FQGNSA. This chain's CDR3 is CASSPGLAGHYNEQFF. CDR3 sequence (DNA): TGTGCCAGCAGCCCCGGCCTAGCGGGTCACTACAATGAGCAGTTCTTC.

Remarks on this clone: Other nucleotide sequences from this sample produce the same CDR3. The chain carries TRBV4-2 and TRBJ2-5; TRBD2 is a possible D gene (5 bases). The CDR3 is 13 residues long. Germline CDR1 and CDR2: LGHNA and YNFKEQ. Trimming shortened V by 0 bases and J by 5 bases, and 7 bases separated the two germline ends. The CDR3 loop reads CASSQDRRETQYF. The CDR3 bases are TGTGCCAGCAGCCAAGATCGGAGGGAGACCCAGTACTTC.

The chain combines TRBV6-5 with TRBJ1-2; tentative D call: TRBD1 (5 bases). V dropped 2 bases and J dropped 1 base, with 11 bases sitting between them. The CDR3 is 15 amino acids. Germline V gene data show CDR1 as MNHEY and CDR2 as SVGAGI. CDR3 region: CASSYMDTINYGYTF. The CDR3 coding sequence is TGTGCCAGCAGTTACATGGACACGATTAACTATGGCTACACCTTC.

This sequence joins TRBV6-5 and TRBJ2-3; 13 bases map to TRBD2. The germline gives CDR1 MNHEY, CDR2 SVGAGI. V shed 2 bases and J 3 bases; nucleotides not matched to a gene: 2. The CDR3 is 16 amino acids. The CDR3 nucleotides read TGTGCCAGCAGTTACACGGGACTAGCGGGGACAGATACGCAGTATTTT. Translation: CASSYTGLAGTDTQYF.

The chain links TRBV7-3 to TRBJ2-1; TRBD2 agrees at 14 bases. CDR1 and CDR2 from the germline V gene are SGHTA and FQGTGA. The CDR3 length is 15 residues. Unmatched junction bases numbered 3, after V lost 5 bases and J lost 6 bases. The CDR3 DNA reads as TGTGCCAGCAGCCAGGGGACTAGCGGGAGCAATGAGCAGTTCTTC. This codes for CASSQGTSGSNEQFF.

The rearrangement uses TRBV11-3 and TRBJ1-1, with 7 bases that match TRBD1. The CDR3 consists of 13 residues. V gave up 2 bases and J gave up 6 bases; unmatched junction bases: 3. The germline V gene encodes CDR1 SGHNT and CDR2 YENEEA. CDR3 nucleotides: TGTGCCAGCAGCTTACAGGGGGTCGCTGAAGCTTTCTTT. This sequence encodes CASSLQGVAEAFF.

The chain couples TRBV28 to TRBJ2-7; weak D call: TRBD2 (7 bases). The CDR3 contains 16 residues. CDR1 is MDHEN and CDR2 is SYDVKM in the germline V gene. V was clipped by 5 bases and J by 2 bases, with 19 bases between them. The CDR3 here is CASSRGMGGTTYEQYF. The CDR3 bases are TGTGCCAGCAGTCGGGGTATGGGGGGGACAACCTACGAGCAGTACTTC.

This rearrangement joins TRBV2 to TRBJ2-2; 8 bases are a match to TRBD2. The V gene's germline CDR1 is SNHLY and CDR2 FYNNEI. V lost 6 bases to trimming and J lost 6 bases; unmatched junction nucleotides: 6. The CDR3 covers 14 residues. The CDR3 nucleotides are TGTGCCAGCAGGGGGACTAGTGGGGCCGGGGAGCTGTTTTTT. It encodes CASRGTSGAGELFF.

V and J are TRBV5-1 and TRBJ1-4; TRBD1 matches 7 bases. Germline V gives CDR1 SGHRS, CDR2 YFSETQ. V shed 0 bases and J 4 bases; nucleotides not matched to a gene: 9. The CDR3 has 17 amino acids. CDR3 residues: CASSLGTGNGINEKLFF. Written as DNA, the CDR3 is TGCGCCAGCAGCTTGGGGACAGGAAATGGGATTAATGAAAAACTGTTTTTT.

The V and J genes are TRBV28 and TRBJ2-7, with 10 bases lining up with TRBD2. The V gene's germline CDR1 is MDHEN and CDR2 SYDVKM. The CDR3 runs to 15 residues. V was clipped by 7 bases and J by 0 bases; unmatched bases: 6. CDR3 in DNA: TGTGCCAGCACGGGGTCTAGCGGGAGCTCCTACGAGCAGTACTTC. It yields the protein CASTGSSGSSYEQYF.

This chain uses TRBV9 with TRBJ2-3; D ambiguous. The CDR3 consists of 12 residues. The germline V gene encodes CDR1 SGDLS and CDR2 YYNGEE. Between the trimmed V and J ends, which lost 0 bases and 12 bases, there was a span of 11 bases. CDR3 sequence (DNA): TGTGCCAGCAGCGTAGACGCCCAGTCTCAGTATTTT. Protein product: CASSVDAQSQYF.

The rearrangement joins TRBV7-9 to TRBJ2-1; TRBD1 matches at 8 bases. The CDR3 is made up of 17 amino acids. Germline trimming cut 5 bases from V and 0 bases from J; bases unmatched to any gene: 9. Germline assignment: CDR1 SEHNR and CDR2 FQNEAQ (reference sequence). CDR3 region: CASSPRQGRLSYNEQFF. The DNA of the CDR3 is TGTGCCAGCAGCCCGCGACAGGGGCGCCTCTCCTACAATGAGCAGTTCTTC.

J is TRBJ1-4 and V is TRBV15, with D uncertain. Germline lookup yields CDR1 LNHNV and CDR2 YYDKDF (reference sequence). This CDR3 has 14 residues. The ends were cut back, 6 bases at V and 2 bases at J, with 10 bases in the middle. The CDR3 reads CATSERGTNEKLFF. Here the CDR3 DNA reads TGTGCCACCAGTGAGAGAGGTACTAATGAAAAACTGTTTTTT.

The chain carries TRBV10-1 and TRBJ2-7, with no clear D. The V end was cut by 2 bases, the J end by 2 bases, with 4 bases between. The length of the CDR3 is 12 residues. Germline assignment: CDR1 WNHNN and CDR2 SYGVQD (reference sequence). Here the CDR3 DNA reads TGCGCCAGCAGTGAGGGGACCTACGAGCAGTACTTC. It specifies CASSEGTYEQYF.

Of note for this clone: Other nucleotide sequences from this sample produce the same CDR3. J is TRBJ2-7 and V is TRBV6-5; 9 nucleotides align to TRBD2. The germline CDR1 and CDR2 sequences are MNHEY and SVGAGI. With V trimmed by 2 bases and J by 4 bases, 6 bases remained unmatched. This CDR3 is 15 amino acids long. CDR3 sequence: CASSYRGSGSYEQYF. In DNA, the CDR3 is TGTGCCAGCAGTTACCGGGGTAGCGGGAGTTACGAGCAGTACTTC.